This T cell receptor (beta chain) came from a study of CD4 and CD8 cells across lung adenocarcinoma regions. The CDR3 contains 12 residues. The germline V gene has CDR1 MDHEN and CDR2 SYDVKM. One entry per CDR3 protein, called by TCRdb with MiXCR from the PCR reads. The table shows 13,000 or so distinct CDR3 sequences, with about 48% occurring only once. In the case of this clonotype: An end of the junction does not agree with germline; a read error may underlie this.

Samples came from patients with localized non-small cell lung adenocarcinoma. The chain links TRBV28 to TRBJ2-5; 7 nucleotides align to TRBD2. The specimen was CD4+ T cells from the center of a lung tumor. This receptor was obtained from a male donor with lung adenocarcinoma. The CD4 and CD8 labels of this study may be unreliable. For the CDR3, the DNA is TGTGCCAGCAGTCAAATCCCCCCTGACGGGAGGTTC. Its translation: CASSQIPPDGRF.